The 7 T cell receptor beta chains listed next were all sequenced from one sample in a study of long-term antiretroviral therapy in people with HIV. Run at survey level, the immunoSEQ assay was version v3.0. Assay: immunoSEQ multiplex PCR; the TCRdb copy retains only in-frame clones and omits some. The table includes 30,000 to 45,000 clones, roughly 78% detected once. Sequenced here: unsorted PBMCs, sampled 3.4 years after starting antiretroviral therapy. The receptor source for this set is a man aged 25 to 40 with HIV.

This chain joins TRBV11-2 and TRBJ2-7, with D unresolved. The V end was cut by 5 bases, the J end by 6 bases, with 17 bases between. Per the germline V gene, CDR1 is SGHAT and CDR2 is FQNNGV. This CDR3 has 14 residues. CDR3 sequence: CASSLNSLSVEQYF. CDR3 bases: TGTGCCAGCAGCCTAAACTCACTTTCGGTCGAGCAGTACTTC.

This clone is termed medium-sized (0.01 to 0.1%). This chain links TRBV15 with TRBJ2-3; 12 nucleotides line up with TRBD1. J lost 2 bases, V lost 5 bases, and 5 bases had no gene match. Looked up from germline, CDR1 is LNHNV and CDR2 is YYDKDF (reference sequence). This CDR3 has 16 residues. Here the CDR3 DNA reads TGTGCCACCAGCCTAAGGGACAGGGGGCCCACAGATACGCAGTATTTT. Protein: CATSLRDRGPTDTQYF.

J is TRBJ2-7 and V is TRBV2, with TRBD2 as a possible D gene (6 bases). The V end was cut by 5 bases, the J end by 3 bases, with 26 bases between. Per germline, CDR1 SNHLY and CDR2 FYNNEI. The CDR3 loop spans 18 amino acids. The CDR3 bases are TGTGCCAGCAGTAGATCAGGGTGGGAGGAGCGTCCCCACTACGAGCAGTACTTC. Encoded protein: CASSRSGWEERPHYEQYF.

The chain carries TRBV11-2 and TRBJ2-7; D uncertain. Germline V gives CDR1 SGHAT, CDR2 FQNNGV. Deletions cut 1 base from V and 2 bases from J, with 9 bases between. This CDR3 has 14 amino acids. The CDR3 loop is CASSLGGFPYEQYF. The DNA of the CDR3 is TGTGCCAGCAGCTTAGGGGGTTTCCCCTACGAGCAGTACTTC. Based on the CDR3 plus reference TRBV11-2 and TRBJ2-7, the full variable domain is EAGVAQSPRYKIIEKRQSVAFWCNPISGHATLYWYQQILGQGPKLLIQFQNNGVVDDSQLPKDRFSAERLKGVDSTLKIQPAKLEDSAVYLCASSLGGFPYEQYFGPGTRLTVT.

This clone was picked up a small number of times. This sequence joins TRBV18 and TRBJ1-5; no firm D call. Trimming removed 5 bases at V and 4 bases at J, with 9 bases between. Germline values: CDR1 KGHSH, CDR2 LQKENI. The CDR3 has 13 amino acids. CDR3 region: CASSADPNQPQHF. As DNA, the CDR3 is TGTGCCAGCTCAGCCGACCCGAATCAGCCCCAGCATTTT.

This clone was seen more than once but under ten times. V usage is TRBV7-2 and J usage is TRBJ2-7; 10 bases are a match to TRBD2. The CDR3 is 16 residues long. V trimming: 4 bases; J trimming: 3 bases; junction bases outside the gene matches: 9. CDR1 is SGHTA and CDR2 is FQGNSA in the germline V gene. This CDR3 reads CASSSTLAGGLYEQYF. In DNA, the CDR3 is TGTGCCAGCAGCTCCACGTTAGCGGGAGGCCTCTACGAGCAGTACTTC.

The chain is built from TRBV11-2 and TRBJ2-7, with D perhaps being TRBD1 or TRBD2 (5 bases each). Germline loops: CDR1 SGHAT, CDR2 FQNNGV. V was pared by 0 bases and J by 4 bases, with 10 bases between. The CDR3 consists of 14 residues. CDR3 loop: CASSLEVGGYEQYF. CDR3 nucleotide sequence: TGTGCCAGCAGCTTAGAAGTTGGGGGATACGAGCAGTACTTC. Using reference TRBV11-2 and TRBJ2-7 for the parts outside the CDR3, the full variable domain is EAGVAQSPRYKIIEKRQSVAFWCNPISGHATLYWYQQILGQGPKLLIQFQNNGVVDDSQLPKDRFSAERLKGVDSTLKIQPAKLEDSAVYLCASSLEVGGYEQYFGPGTRLTVT.